The rows below give T cell receptor beta chains drawn from one sample of a study of T cells after yellow fever vaccination. A single record per CDR3 protein comes from TCRdb applying MiXCR to the 5' RACE reads. The sample has hundreds of thousands of distinct CDR3 sequences, around 13% seen once. The sequenced sample was CD4+ T cells sorted from PBMCs, obtained 15 days after the yellow fever booster vaccination. The receptors shown here come from a man aged 18 to 35 who received the YFV17D yellow fever vaccine. The CDR3 runs from the conserved cysteine through the conserved F or W. A D gene is named only where the DNA matches it firmly. Part of the rows lack a size; the others show once, few, many or a class for expanded clones.

j_call	clone_size	d_call	v_call	cdr3_length	cdr3_nt	cdr3_aa
TRBJ2-2	many	TRBD2	TRBV7-3	18	TGTGCCAGCAGCCCCGGACTAGCGGGGGCCTGGGCCACCGGGGAGCTGTTTTTT	CASSPGLAGAWATGELFF
TRBJ1-5	NA	NA	TRBV5-4	14	TGTGCCAGCAGCTTGGGGGGCGCTCGCCAGCCCCAGCATTTT	CASSLGGARQPQHF
TRBJ2-4	few	TRBD1	TRBV5-1	16	TGCGCCAGCAGCTTAGGGGGACAGCTAGCCAAAAACATTCAGTACTTC	CASSLGGQLAKNIQYF
TRBJ2-5	few	NA	TRBV6-2/TRBV6-3	14	TGTGCCAGCAGTTACTGGCCGCTCCAAGAGACCCAGTACTTC	CASSYWPLQETQYF
TRBJ1-3	NA	NA	TRBV5-1	15	TGCGCCAGCAGCAGCCGGGGGAGCTCTGGAAACACCATATATTTT	CASSSRGSSGNTIYF
TRBJ1-6	few	NA	TRBV7-9	14	TGTGCCAGCAGCTTTTCCAGGGCGGAATCACCCCTCCACTTT	CASSFSRAESPLHF
TRBJ2-3	NA	TRBD1	TRBV6-5	16	TGTGCCAGCAGTTACCTCGGCAGGGGGCGGGGAGATACGCAGTATTTT	CASSYLGRGRGDTQYF
TRBJ1-2	NA	NA	TRBV3-1	16	TGTGCCAGCAGCCAAGACTTGGTATACGCGAACTATGGCTACACCTTC	CASSQDLVYANYGYTF
TRBJ1-1	few	NA	TRBV19	18	TGTGCCAGTATCAACCCCTTACCCCCGGCAGGAGTGAACACTGAAGCTTTCTTT	CASINPLPPAGVNTEAFF
TRBJ1-4	few	NA	TRBV20-1	12	TGCAGTGCTAAGGGGAGCCATGAAAAACTGTTTTTT	CSAKGSHEKLFF
TRBJ1-5	few	NA	TRBV6-6	14	TGTGCCAGCGGGGACTCTCACGGCAATCAGCCCCAGCATTTT	CASGDSHGNQPQHF
TRBJ1-4	NA	NA	TRBV4-3	17	TGCGCCAGCAGCCGCGGGTCCCCAGTTTCAACTAATGAAAAACTGTTTTTT	CASSRGSPVSTNEKLFF
TRBJ1-1	few	NA	TRBV5-6	17	TGTGCCAGCAGCTGGACGTCAGGGAGGACTTTGAACACTGAAGCTTTCTTT	CASSWTSGRTLNTEAFF
TRBJ2-7	few	NA	TRBV24-1	15	TGTGCCACCAGTGATTTGCCGGGTTTCACCTACGAGCAGTACTTC	CATSDLPGFTYEQYF
TRBJ1-6	NA	NA	TRBV7-2	14	TGTGCCAGCAGCTTACAGGGGTTTAATTCACCCCTCCACTTT	CASSLQGFNSPLHF
TRBJ2-1	NA	NA	TRBV7-9	13	TGTGCCAGCAGCTTAGAAGGGGCCAATGAGCAGTTCTTC	CASSLEGANEQFF
TRBJ1-1	few	NA	TRBV10-2	12	TGCGCCAGCAGGATGGAGAACACTGAAGCTTTCTTT	CASRMENTEAFF
TRBJ2-2	few	NA	TRBV7-2	14	TGTGCCAGCAGCTGGGGACAGAACACCGGGGAGCTGTTTTTT	CASSWGQNTGELFF
TRBJ1-5	few	TRBD1	TRBV2	13	TGTGCCAGCAGTGAACAGGGGGCTCAGCCCCAGCATTTT	CASSEQGAQPQHF
TRBJ2-2	NA	NA	TRBV24-1	16	TGTGCCACCAGTGATTTATACGGACAGACCACCGGGGAGCTGTTTTTT	CATSDLYGQTTGELFF
TRBJ1-6	few	NA	TRBV12-3/TRBV12-4	16	TGTGCCAGCAGGAGGACTGCGAGCTCCTATAATTCACCCCTCCACTTT	CASRRTASSYNSPLHF
TRBJ1-1	NA	TRBD1	TRBV4-2	12	TGTGCCAGCAGCCAAGACGACAGGGCAGCTTTCTTT	CASSQDDRAAFF
TRBJ1-1	few	NA	TRBV12-3/TRBV12-4	15	TGTGCCAGCAGTCCGCAGACAGACTTAGGCACTGAAGCTTTCTTT	CASSPQTDLGTEAFF
TRBJ1-2	NA	NA	TRBV4-1	13	TGCGCCAGCAGCCAATTTACAGGGTATGGCTACACCTTC	CASSQFTGYGYTF
TRBJ2-4	NA	TRBD2	TRBV2	14	TGTGCCAGCAGACTAGCGGGGGCCAAAAACATTCAGTACTTC	CASRLAGAKNIQYF
TRBJ2-7	few	NA	TRBV15	16	TGTGCCACCAGCAGGGGGATGGGGGTCAGATCCTACGAGCAGTACTTC	CATSRGMGVRSYEQYF
TRBJ2-7	NA	NA	TRBV7-6	15	TGTGCCAGCACCCTAGGCAGAGCGAGCTCCTACGAGCAGTACTTC	CASTLGRASSYEQYF
TRBJ2-7	NA	NA	TRBV5-1	15	TGCGCCAGCAGCTTCGGGACACTCGGAGGGGGCGAGCAGTACTTC	CASSFGTLGGGEQYF
TRBJ2-7	many	NA	TRBV2	12	TGTGCCAGCAGTGAATCTGCCTACGAGCAGTACTTC	CASSESAYEQYF
TRBJ2-3	once	TRBD2	TRBV5-1	13	TGCGCCAGCAGGACTAGCGGGGCAGATACGCAGTATTTT	CASRTSGADTQYF
TRBJ1-1	NA	NA	TRBV9	13	TGTGCCAGCAGCCTCGAGGCACGTACTGAAGCTTTCTTT	CASSLEARTEAFF
TRBJ1-2	many	NA	TRBV7-9	14	TGTGCCAGCAGCTTAGCCGAAGGATCCTATGGCTACACCTTC	CASSLAEGSYGYTF
TRBJ2-5	many	NA	TRBV2	12	TGTGCCAGCGGGGGGAACCAAGAGACCCAGTACTTC	CASGGNQETQYF
TRBJ1-2	NA	NA	TRBV5-4	16	TGTGCCAGCAGCCTCGACCCCGGGCCAGGGGAGGGTGGCTACACCTTC	CASSLDPGPGEGGYTF
TRBJ2-3	few	TRBD1	TRBV6-5	15	TGTGCCAGCAGCCGGCGACAGGGTGGCACAGATACGCAGTATTTT	CASSRRQGGTDTQYF
TRBJ1-4	NA	NA	TRBV3-1	13	TGTGCCAGCAGCCAACGTGGGGGTGAAAAACTGTTTTTT	CASSQRGGEKLFF